Below are 6 T cell receptor beta chains sequenced from a single sample in a study of T cell responses to AZD1222 COVID-19 vaccine. Profiling relied on immunoSEQ multiplex PCR, and the TCRdb table lists in-frame clones only, not all of them. This table holds 150,000 to 200,000 clones, about 91% found once. The sequences come from peripheral blood, collected on day 0 of AZD1222 vaccination. The receptors come from an adult in good health.

The genes are TRBV5-5 and TRBJ1-4; no clear D. The germline CDR1 and CDR2 sequences are SGHKS and YYEKEE (reference sequence). The V gene lost 0 bases and the J gene lost 4 bases, with 13 bases spanning the gap. CDR3 length: 16 residues. This CDR3 is CASSLARSQSNEKLFF. Here the CDR3 DNA reads TGTGCCAGCAGCTTGGCCAGGAGCCAAAGTAATGAAAAACTGTTTTTT.

The chain recombines TRBV7-7 with TRBJ2-3, with 8 nucleotides matching TRBD2. The CDR3 consists of 15 residues. CDR1 and CDR2 (germline): SSHAT, FNYEAQ (reference sequence). The V segment lost 4 bases and the J segment 4 bases; nucleotides outside the gene matches: 7. The CDR3 nucleotides are TGTGCCAGCAGCTCGACCGGGACTAGTGCAGATACGCAGTATTTT. This translates into CASSSTGTSADTQYF. The full variable domain, rest sourced from reference TRBV7-7 and TRBJ2-3, is GAGVSQSPRYKVTKRGQDVTLRCDPISSHATLYWYQQALGQGPEFLTYFNYEAQPDKSGLPSDRFSAERPEGSISTLTIQRTEQRDSAMYRCASSSTGTSADTQYFGPGTRLTVL.

On this clone: In the same sample, other DNA sequences code for this CDR3. V and J are TRBV12-3 or TRBV12-4 and TRBJ1-2; D ambiguous. Trimming pared 6 bases from V and 4 bases from J, leaving 9 bases between. This CDR3 has 12 amino acids. The CDR3 DNA reads as TGTGCCAGCAGCCGGCGGGCCTATGGCTACACCTTC. Translated, it gives CASSRRAYGYTF.

The V gene is TRBV6-5, the J gene TRBJ1-4; 10 nucleotides agree with TRBD1. Germline-derived CDR1 and CDR2 are MNHEY and SVGAGI. The CDR3 covers 14 residues. V was pared by 6 bases and J by 7 bases, with 5 bases of the junction left unmatched. This chain's CDR3 is CASSRTGGLEKLFF. DNA of the CDR3: TGTGCCAGCAGCCGGACAGGGGGTCTTGAAAAACTGTTTTTT.

The chain uses TRBV10-3 and TRBJ2-7, with D possibly matching TRBD2 (5 bases). Trimming cost V 8 bases and J 2 bases, with 10 bases left between them. Per the germline V gene, CDR1 is ENHRY and CDR2 is SYGVKD. This CDR3 has 12 amino acids. This chain's CDR3 is CAIQDSPYEQYF. Here the CDR3 DNA reads TGTGCCATCCAGGACTCCCCCTACGAGCAGTACTTC.

This rearrangement joins TRBV5-1 to TRBJ2-2; 7 bases line up with TRBD2. The CDR3 loop spans 15 amino acids. V lost 0 bases to trimming and J lost 2 bases; unmatched junction nucleotides: 1. Germline CDR1 SGHRS, CDR2 YFSETQ. The CDR3 DNA is TGCGCCAGCAGCTTGGCGGGGGGAAACACCGGGGAGCTGTTTTTT. Translating gives CASSLAGGNTGELFF. Together with reference TRBV5-1 and TRBJ2-2, the CDR3 gives the full variable domain: KAGVTQTPRYLIKTRGQQVTLSCSPISGHRSVSWYQQTPGQGLQFLFEYFSETQRNKGNFPGRFSGRQFSNSRSEMNVSTLELGDSALYLCASSLAGGNTGELFFGEGSRLTVL.